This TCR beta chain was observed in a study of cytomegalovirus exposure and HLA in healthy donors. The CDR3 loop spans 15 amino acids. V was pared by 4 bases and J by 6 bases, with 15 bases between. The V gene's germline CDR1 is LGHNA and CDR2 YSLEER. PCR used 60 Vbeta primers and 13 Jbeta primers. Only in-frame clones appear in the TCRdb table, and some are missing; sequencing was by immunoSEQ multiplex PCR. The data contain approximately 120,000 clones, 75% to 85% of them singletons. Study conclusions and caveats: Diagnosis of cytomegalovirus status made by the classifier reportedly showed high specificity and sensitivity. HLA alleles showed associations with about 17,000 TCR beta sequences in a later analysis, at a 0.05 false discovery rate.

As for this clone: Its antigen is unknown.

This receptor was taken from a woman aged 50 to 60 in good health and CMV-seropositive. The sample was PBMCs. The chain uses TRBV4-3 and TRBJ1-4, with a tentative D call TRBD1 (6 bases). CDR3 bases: TGCGCCAGCAGCCGACACGGGGGGCTTTATGAAAAACTGTTTTTT. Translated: CASSRHGGLYEKLFF.